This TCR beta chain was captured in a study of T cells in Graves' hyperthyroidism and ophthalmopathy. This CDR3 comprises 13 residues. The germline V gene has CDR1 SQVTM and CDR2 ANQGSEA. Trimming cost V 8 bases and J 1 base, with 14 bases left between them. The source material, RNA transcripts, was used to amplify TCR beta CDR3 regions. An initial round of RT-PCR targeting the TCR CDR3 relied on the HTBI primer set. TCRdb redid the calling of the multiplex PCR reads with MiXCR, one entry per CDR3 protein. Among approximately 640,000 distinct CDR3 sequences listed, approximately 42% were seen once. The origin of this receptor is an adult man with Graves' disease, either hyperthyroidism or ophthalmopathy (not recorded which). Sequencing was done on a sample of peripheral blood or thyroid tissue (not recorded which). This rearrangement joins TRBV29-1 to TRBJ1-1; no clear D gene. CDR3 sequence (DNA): TGCAGCTTAGGTCCCGCGAGGAACACTGAAGCTTTCTTT. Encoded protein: CSLGPARNTEAFF.